This TCR beta chain emerged from a study of blood T cell repertoires in COVID-19. Germline CDR1 and CDR2: LGHNA and YNFKEQ. The CDR3 sequence is 16 residues long. V lost 3 bases to trimming and J lost 3 bases; unmatched junction nucleotides: 9. Method: immunoSEQ multiplex PCR; TCRdb's copy keeps in-frame clones and lacks some. The repertoire includes some 150,000 clones, about 85% of them detected once, and approximately 1.1% sits in the top ten. The sample was peripheral blood. This TCR was recovered from a man aged 60-69 years who had recovered from COVID-19. The J gene is TRBJ2-5, the V gene TRBV4-2; TRBD2 aligns across 8 bases. CDR3 loop: CASSHGPGGSEETQYF. In nucleotides, the CDR3 is TGTGCCAGCAGCCATGGCCCGGGGGGGTCAGAAGAGACCCAGTACTTC.